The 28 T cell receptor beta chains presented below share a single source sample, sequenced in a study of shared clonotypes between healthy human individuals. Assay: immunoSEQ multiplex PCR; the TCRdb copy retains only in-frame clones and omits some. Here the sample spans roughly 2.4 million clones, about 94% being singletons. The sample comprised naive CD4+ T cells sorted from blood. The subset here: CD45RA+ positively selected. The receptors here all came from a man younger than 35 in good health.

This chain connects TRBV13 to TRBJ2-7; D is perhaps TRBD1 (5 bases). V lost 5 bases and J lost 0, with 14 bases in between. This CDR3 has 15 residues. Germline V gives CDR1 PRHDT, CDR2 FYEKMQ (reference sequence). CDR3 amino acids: CASSAYAQGSYEQYF. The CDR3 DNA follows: TGTGCCAGCAGCGCCTACGCGCAGGGCTCCTACGAGCAGTACTTC.

The CDR3 protein is CASSARDGVGETQYF. CDR3 bases: TGTGCCAGCAGCGCCCGGGACGGGGTCGGGGAGACCCAGTACTTC. This chain connects TRBV9 to TRBJ2-5; D possibly matches TRBD1 or TRBD2 (5 bases each). V was pared by 3 bases and J by 5 bases, with 17 bases between. The CDR3 loop spans 15 amino acids. Germline loops: CDR1 SGDLS, CDR2 YYNGEE.

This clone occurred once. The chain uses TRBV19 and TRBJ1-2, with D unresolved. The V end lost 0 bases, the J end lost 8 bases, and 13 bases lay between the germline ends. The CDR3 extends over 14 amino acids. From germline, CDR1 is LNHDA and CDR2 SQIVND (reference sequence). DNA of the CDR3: TGTGCCAGTAGTATAGATCTGGGAATGATCGGCTACACCTTC. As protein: CASSIDLGMIGYTF. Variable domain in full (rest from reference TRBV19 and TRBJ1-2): DGGITQSPKYLFRKEGQNVTLSCEQNLNHDAMYWYRQDPGQGLRLIYYSQIVNDFQKGDIAEGYSVSREKKESFPLTVTSAQKNPTAFYLCASSIDLGMIGYTFGSGTRLTVV.

The CDR3 sequence: CASSVADRDPYEQYF. The CDR3 bases are TGTGCCAGCAGCGTAGCGGACAGGGATCCCTACGAGCAGTACTTC. The chain combines TRBV9 with TRBJ2-7, with 8 positions matching TRBD1. The V and J ends lost 0 bases and 2 bases, in that order; junction bases with no gene match: 4. Germline V gene lookup returns CDR1 SGDLS and CDR2 YYNGEE. This CDR3 is built from 15 residues.

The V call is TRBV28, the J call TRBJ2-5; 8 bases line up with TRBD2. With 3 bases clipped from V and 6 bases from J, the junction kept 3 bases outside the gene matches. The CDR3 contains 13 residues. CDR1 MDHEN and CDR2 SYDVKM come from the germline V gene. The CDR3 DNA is TGTGCCAGCAGTTTTAGCGGGAAAAAGACCCAGTACTTC. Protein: CASSFSGKKTQYF.

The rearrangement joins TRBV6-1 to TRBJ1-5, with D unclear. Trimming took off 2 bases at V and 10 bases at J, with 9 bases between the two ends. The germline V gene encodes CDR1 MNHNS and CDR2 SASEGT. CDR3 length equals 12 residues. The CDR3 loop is CASSELRSPQHF. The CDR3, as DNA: TGTGCCAGCAGTGAACTCCGGTCACCCCAGCATTTT.

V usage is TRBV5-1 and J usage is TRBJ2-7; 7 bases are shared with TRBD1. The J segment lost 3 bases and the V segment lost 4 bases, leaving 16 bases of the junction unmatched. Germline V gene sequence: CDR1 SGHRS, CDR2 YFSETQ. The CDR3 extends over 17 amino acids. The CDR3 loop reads CASSLSRSPGQSYEQYF. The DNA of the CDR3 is TGCGCCAGCAGCCTGTCGAGATCCCCGGGACAGAGCTACGAGCAGTACTTC. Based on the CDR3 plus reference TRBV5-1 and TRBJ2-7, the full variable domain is KAGVTQTPRYLIKTRGQQVTLSCSPISGHRSVSWYQQTPGQGLQFLFEYFSETQRNKGNFPGRFSGRQFSNSRSEMNVSTLELGDSALYLCASSLSRSPGQSYEQYFGPGTRLTVT.

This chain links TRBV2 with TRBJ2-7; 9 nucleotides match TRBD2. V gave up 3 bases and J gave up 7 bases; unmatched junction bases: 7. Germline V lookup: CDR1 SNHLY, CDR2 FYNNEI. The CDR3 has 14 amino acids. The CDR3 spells CASSEASGIIEQYF. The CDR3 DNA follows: TGTGCCAGCAGTGAGGCTAGCGGGATTATAGAGCAGTACTTC.

The CDR3 here is CASSLGGTGYGYTF. CDR3 DNA sequence: TGTGCCAGCAGCTTAGGAGGGACAGGGTATGGCTACACCTTC. The chain is built from TRBV13 and TRBJ1-2; 9 nucleotides match TRBD1. Trimming cost V 0 bases and J 5 bases; bases outside gene matches: 1. This CDR3 is built from 14 residues. Germline lookup yields CDR1 PRHDT and CDR2 FYEKMQ (reference sequence).

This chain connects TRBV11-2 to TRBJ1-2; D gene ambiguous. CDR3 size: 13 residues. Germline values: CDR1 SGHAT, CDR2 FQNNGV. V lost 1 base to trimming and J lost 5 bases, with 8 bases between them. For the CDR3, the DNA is TGTGCCAGCAGCTTAGGAGAAAAATATGGCTACACCTTC. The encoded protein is CASSLGEKYGYTF.

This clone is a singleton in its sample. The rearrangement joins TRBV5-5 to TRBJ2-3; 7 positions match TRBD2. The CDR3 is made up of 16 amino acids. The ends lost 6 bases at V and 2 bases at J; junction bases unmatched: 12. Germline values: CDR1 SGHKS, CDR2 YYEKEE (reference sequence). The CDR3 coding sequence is TGTGCCAGCACTATCGGGATGGGAGGGGTCACAGATACGCAGTATTTT. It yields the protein CASTIGMGGVTDTQYF.

CDR3: CASRSEQANYGYTF. CDR3 in DNA: TGTGCCAGCAGATCTGAACAGGCTAACTATGGCTACACCTTC. V and J are TRBV5-6 and TRBJ1-2; possible D gene TRBD1, 5 bases. Germline CDR1 SGHDT, CDR2 YYEEEE. The CDR3 sequence is 14 residues long. With 5 bases removed from V and 0 bases from J, the gap between germline ends came to 11 bases. Full variable domain (rest looked up from reference TRBV5-6 and TRBJ1-2): DAGVTQSPTHLIKTRGQQVTLRCSPKSGHDTVSWYQQALGQGPQFIFQYYEEEERQRGNFPDRFSGHQFPNYSSELNVNALLLGDSALYLCASRSEQANYGYTFGSGTRLTVV.

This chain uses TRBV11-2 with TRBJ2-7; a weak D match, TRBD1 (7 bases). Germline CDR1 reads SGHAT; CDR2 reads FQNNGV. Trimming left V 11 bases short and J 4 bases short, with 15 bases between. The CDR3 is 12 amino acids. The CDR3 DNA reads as TGTGCCCTCGGGGGACAGATGTACGAGCAGTACTTC. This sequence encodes CALGGQMYEQYF.

CDR3 region: CASSPGTGSDYGYTF. In DNA, the CDR3 is TGTGCCAGCAGCCCAGGGACAGGGTCGGACTATGGCTACACCTTC. This chain uses TRBV6-5 with TRBJ1-2, with 9 bases matching TRBD1. The CDR3 sequence is 15 residues long. With 6 bases clipped from V and 3 bases from J, the junction kept 8 bases outside the gene matches. Per the germline V gene, CDR1 is MNHEY and CDR2 is SVGAGI.

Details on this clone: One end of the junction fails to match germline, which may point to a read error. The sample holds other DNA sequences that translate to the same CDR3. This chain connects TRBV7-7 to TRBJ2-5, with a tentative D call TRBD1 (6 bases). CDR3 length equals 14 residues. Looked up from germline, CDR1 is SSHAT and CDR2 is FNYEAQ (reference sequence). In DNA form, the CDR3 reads TGTGCTAGCAGCCCAGGGACATTTCAAGAGACCCAGTACTTC. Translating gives CASSPGTFQETQYF.

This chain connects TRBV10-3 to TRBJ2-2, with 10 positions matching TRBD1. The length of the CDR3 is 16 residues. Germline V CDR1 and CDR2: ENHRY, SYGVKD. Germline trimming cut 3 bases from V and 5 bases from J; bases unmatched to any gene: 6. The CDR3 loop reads CAISDTGTGVTGELFF. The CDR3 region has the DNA TGTGCCATCAGTGACACCGGGACAGGGGTTACCGGGGAGCTGTTTTTT.

Here the CDR3 reads CASTAGQGGETQYF. The CDR3 bases are TGTGCCAGCACCGCGGGACAGGGGGGAGAGACCCAGTACTTC. The chain links TRBV6-1 to TRBJ2-5; 11 bases align to TRBD1. Germline V CDR1 and CDR2: MNHNS, SASEGT. V lost 7 bases to trimming and J lost 4 bases; unmatched junction nucleotides: 5. The CDR3 length is 14 residues.

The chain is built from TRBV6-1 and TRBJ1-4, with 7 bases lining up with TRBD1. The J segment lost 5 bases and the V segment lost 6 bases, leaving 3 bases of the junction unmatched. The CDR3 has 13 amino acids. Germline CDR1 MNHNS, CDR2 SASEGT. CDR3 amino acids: CASRDRLNEKLFF. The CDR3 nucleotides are TGTGCCAGCAGGGACAGGTTGAATGAAAAACTGTTTTTT.

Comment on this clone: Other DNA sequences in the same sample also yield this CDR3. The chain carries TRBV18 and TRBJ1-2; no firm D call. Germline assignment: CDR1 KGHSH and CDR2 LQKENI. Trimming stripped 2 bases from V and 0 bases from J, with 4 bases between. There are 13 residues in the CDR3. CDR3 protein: CASSPGANYGYTF. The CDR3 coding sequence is TGTGCCAGCTCACCAGGAGCTAACTATGGCTACACCTTC.

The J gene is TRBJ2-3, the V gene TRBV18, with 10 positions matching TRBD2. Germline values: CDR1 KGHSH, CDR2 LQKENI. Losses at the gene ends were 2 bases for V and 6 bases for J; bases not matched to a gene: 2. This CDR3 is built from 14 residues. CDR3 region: CASSPGTSADTQYF. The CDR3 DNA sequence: TGTGCCAGCTCACCAGGGACTAGCGCGGATACGCAGTATTTT.

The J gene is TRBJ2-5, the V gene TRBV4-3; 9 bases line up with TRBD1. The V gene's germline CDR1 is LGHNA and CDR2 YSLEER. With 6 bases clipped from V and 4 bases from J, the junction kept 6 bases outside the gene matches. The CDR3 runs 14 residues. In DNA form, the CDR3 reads TGCGCCAGCAGTCCGACAGGGGGGGGAGAGACCCAGTACTTC. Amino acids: CASSPTGGGETQYF.

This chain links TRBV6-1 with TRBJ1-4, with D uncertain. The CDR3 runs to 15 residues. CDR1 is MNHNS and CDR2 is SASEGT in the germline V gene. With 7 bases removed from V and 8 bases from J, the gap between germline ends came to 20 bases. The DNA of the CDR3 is TGTGCCAGCACCACACTCGATGGGTTACGCGAAAAACTGTTTTTT. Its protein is CASTTLDGLREKLFF.

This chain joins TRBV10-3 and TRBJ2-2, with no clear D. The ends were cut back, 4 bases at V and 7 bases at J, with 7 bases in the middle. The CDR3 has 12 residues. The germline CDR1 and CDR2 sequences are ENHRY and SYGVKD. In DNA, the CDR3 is TGTGCCATCAGTGCCCCGAGCGGGGAGCTGTTTTTT. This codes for CAISAPSGELFF.

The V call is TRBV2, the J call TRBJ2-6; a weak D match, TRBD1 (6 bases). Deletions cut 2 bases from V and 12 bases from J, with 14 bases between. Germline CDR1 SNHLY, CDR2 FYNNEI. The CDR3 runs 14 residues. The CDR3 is CASSELQGTGVLTF. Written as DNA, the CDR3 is TGTGCCAGCAGTGAATTGCAGGGGACCGGCGTCCTGACTTTC.

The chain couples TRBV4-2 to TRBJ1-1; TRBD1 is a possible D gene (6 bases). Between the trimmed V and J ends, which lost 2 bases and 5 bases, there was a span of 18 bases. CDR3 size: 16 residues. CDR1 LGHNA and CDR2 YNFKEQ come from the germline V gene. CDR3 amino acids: CASSQNSYREETEAFF. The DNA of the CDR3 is TGTGCCAGCAGCCAAAACTCCTACAGGGAGGAAACTGAAGCTTTCTTT.

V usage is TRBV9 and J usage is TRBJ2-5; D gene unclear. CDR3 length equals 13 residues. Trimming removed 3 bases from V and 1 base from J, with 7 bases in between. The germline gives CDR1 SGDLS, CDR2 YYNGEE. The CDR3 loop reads CASSADLQETQYF. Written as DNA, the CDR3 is TGTGCCAGCAGCGCGGATCTCCAAGAGACCCAGTACTTC.

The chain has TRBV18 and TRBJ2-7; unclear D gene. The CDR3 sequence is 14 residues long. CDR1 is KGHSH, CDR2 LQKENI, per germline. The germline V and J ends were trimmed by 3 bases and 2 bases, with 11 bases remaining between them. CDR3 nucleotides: TGTGCCAGCTCACCCCAGCCGGGCCCCTACGAGCAGTACTTC. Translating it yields CASSPQPGPYEQYF.

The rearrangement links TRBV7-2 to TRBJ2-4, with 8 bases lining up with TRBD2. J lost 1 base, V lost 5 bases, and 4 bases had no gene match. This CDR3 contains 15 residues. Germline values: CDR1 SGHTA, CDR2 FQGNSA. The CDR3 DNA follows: TGTGCCAGCAGCCCGGGGGGGTATGCCAAAAACATTCAGTACTTC. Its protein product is CASSPGGYAKNIQYF.